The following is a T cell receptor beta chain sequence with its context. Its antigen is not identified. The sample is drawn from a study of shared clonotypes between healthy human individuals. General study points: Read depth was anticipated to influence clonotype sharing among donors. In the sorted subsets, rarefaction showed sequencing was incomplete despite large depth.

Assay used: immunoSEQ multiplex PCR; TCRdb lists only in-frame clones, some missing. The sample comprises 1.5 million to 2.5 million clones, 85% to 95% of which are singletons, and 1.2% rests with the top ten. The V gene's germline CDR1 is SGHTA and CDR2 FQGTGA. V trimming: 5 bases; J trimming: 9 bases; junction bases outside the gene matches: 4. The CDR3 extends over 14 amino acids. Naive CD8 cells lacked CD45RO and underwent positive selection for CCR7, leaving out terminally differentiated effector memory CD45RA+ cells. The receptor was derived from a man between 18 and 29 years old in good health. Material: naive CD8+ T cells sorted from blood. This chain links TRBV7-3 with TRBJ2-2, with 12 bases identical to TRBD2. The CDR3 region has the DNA TGTGCCAGCAGCCGGACTAGCGGGGACAGGGAGCTGTTTTTT. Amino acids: CASSRTSGDRELFF.